Below are 26 T cell receptor beta chains sequenced from a single sample in a study of cytotoxic CD8 clonotypes in ibrutinib-treated CLL. Clones were sequenced by immunoSEQ multiplex PCR, and TCRdb holds only the in-frame ones, with some missing. The sample records a few hundred thousand clones, around 70% being singletons. Here the sequenced sample was PBMCs, taken after 24 months of ibrutinib treatment. These receptor sequences come from a human donor with chronic lymphocytic leukemia.

The CDR3 sequence is CASSPWDRVGGTIYF. DNA of the CDR3: TGTGCCAGCAGCCCATGGGACAGGGTAGGCGGCACCATATATTTT. The chain uses TRBV9 and TRBJ1-3, with 9 nucleotides matching TRBD1. This CDR3 contains 15 residues. Germline V gene sequence: CDR1 SGDLS, CDR2 YYNGEE. The V and J ends lost 4 bases and 9 bases, in that order; junction bases with no gene match: 11.

This clone was detected a few times. V is TRBV19 and J is TRBJ2-7, with D unresolved. CDR1 LNHDA and CDR2 SQIVND come from the germline V gene (reference sequence). The CDR3 sequence is 14 residues long. V lost 3 bases to trimming and J lost 0 bases, with 9 bases between them. This chain's CDR3 is CASSIDPSSYEQYF. In DNA form, the CDR3 reads TGTGCCAGTAGTATTGATCCGAGCTCCTACGAGCAGTACTTC. Full variable domain (rest looked up from reference TRBV19 and TRBJ2-7): DGGITQSPKYLFRKEGQNVTLSCEQNLNHDAMYWYRQDPGQGLRLIYYSQIVNDFQKGDIAEGYSVSREKKESFPLTVTSAQKNPTAFYLCASSIDPSSYEQYFGPGTRLTVT.

V and J are TRBV14 and TRBJ2-5; D is possibly TRBD1 (6 bases). The germline V and J ends were trimmed by 3 bases and 7 bases, with 12 bases remaining between them. Per the germline V gene, CDR1 is SGHDN and CDR2 is FVKESK. This CDR3 has 13 residues. The CDR3 here is CASSQDTGWTQYF. DNA of the CDR3: TGTGCCAGCAGCCAGGATACAGGGTGGACCCAGTACTTC.

The chain combines TRBV9 with TRBJ2-1, with a possible D match to TRBD2 (6 bases). The CDR3 is made up of 15 amino acids. The germline CDR1 and CDR2 sequences are SGDLS and YYNGEE. Trimming stripped 3 bases from V and 6 bases from J, with 16 bases between. CDR3 amino acids: CASSAPGSGFNEQFF. CDR3 DNA: TGTGCCAGCAGCGCCCCCGGGAGCGGCTTCAATGAGCAGTTCTTC.

The gene calls are TRBV19 and TRBJ1-5; perhaps TRBD1 as D (6 bases). The germline V and J ends were trimmed by 9 bases and 1 base, with 19 bases remaining between them. Germline V CDR1 and CDR2: LNHDA, SQIVND (reference sequence). This CDR3 is built from 16 residues. The CDR3 nucleotides are TGTGCCAGCACGAGCCAGGACAGCTTGAGCAATCAGCCCCAGCATTTT. Amino acid sequence: CASTSQDSLSNQPQHF.

CDR3 nucleotide sequence: TGTGCCAGCAGCGTAGGAAAGGGGGGACCTAACTATGGCTACACCTTC. Translation gives CASSVGKGGPNYGYTF. The V and J genes are TRBV9 and TRBJ1-2; D possibly corresponds to TRBD1 (6 bases). The germline gives CDR1 SGDLS, CDR2 YYNGEE. V dropped 0 bases and J dropped 0 bases, with 12 bases sitting between them. The CDR3 is 16 residues long. The complete variable domain, with remaining parts taken from reference TRBV9 and TRBJ1-2, reads DSGVTQTPKHLITATGQRVTLRCSPRSGDLSVYWYQQSLDQGLQFLIQYYNGEERAKGNILERFSAQQFPDLHSELNLSSLELGDSALYFCASSVGKGGPNYGYTFGSGTRLTVV.

Comments on this clone: One end of the junction varies from germline; a read error may be responsible. The gene calls are TRBV7-7 and TRBJ1-2, with D possibly being TRBD1 (6 bases). Germline values: CDR1 SSHAT, CDR2 FNYEAQ (reference sequence). The length of the CDR3 is 15 residues. The CDR3 protein is CASSPEGGGYDGYTF. DNA of the CDR3: TGTGCTAGCAGCCCCGAGGGGGGGGGCTATGATGGCTACACCTTC.

This clone has more than one count but fewer than ten. J is TRBJ2-7 and V is TRBV28; D might be TRBD2 (5 bases). Germline CDR1 reads MDHEN; CDR2 reads SYDVKM. Trimming took off 7 bases at V and 6 bases at J, with 16 bases between the two ends. The CDR3 runs 13 residues. CDR3 nucleotide sequence: TGTGCCAGCACCGCCCCAGTAGAGGGCGAGCAGTACTTC. This encodes CASTAPVEGEQYF.

The rearrangement links TRBV4-2 to TRBJ2-7; 9 nucleotides line up with TRBD1. Germline-derived CDR1 and CDR2 are LGHNA and YNFKEQ. CDR3 length: 14 residues. Germline trimming cut 3 bases from V and 7 bases from J; bases unmatched to any gene: 7. CDR3 amino acids: CASSQIRDREEQYF. The DNA of the CDR3 is TGTGCCAGCAGCCAGATCCGGGACAGGGAGGAGCAGTACTTC.

This sequence joins TRBV5-1 and TRBJ1-5, with 7 bases lining up with TRBD1. CDR3 size: 15 residues. J was trimmed by 6 bases and V by 2 bases; bases with no gene match: 8. The germline gives CDR1 SGHRS, CDR2 YFSETQ. The CDR3 loop is CASSLGPAGGQPQHF. Here the CDR3 DNA reads TGCGCCAGCAGCTTAGGTCCGGCAGGGGGTCAGCCCCAGCATTTT.

The sample holds a few counts of this clone. The chain joins TRBV7-6 to TRBJ2-7; TRBD2 aligns across 9 bases. Germline-derived CDR1 and CDR2 are SGHVS and FNYEAQ. This CDR3 region has 16 residues. The V gene end was trimmed by 5 bases and the J gene end by 1 base; junction bases not matched to a gene: 9. The CDR3 loop is CASSRASGIGSYEQYF. CDR3 sequence (DNA): TGTGCCAGCAGCAGAGCTAGCGGGATAGGATCCTACGAGCAGTACTTC. The full variable domain, in which reference TRBV7-6 and TRBJ2-7 provide the parts outside the CDR3, is GAGVSQSPRYKVTKRGQDVALRCDPISGHVSLYWYRQALGQGPEFLTYFNYEAQQDKSGLPNDRFSAERPEGSISTLTIQRTEQRDSAMYRCASSRASGIGSYEQYFGPGTRLTVT.

The V gene is TRBV9, the J gene TRBJ2-1; 7 positions match TRBD2. CDR3 length equals 16 residues. From germline, CDR1 is SGDLS and CDR2 YYNGEE. After removal of 4 bases from V and 0 bases from J, the junction contained 7 bases not matched to a gene. CDR3 nucleotides: TGTGCCAGCAGCACGGCTAGCGGCCTCTCCTACAATGAGCAGTTCTTC. It is translated as CASSTASGLSYNEQFF. Together with reference TRBV9 and TRBJ2-1, the CDR3 gives the full variable domain: DSGVTQTPKHLITATGQRVTLRCSPRSGDLSVYWYQQSLDQGLQFLIQYYNGEERAKGNILERFSAQQFPDLHSELNLSSLELGDSALYFCASSTASGLSYNEQFFGPGTRLTVL.

The gene calls are TRBV4-3 and TRBJ2-7, with D uncertain. The CDR3 is made up of 16 amino acids. Germline-derived CDR1 and CDR2 are LGHNA and YSLEER. The V end lost 0 bases, the J end lost 2 bases, and 14 bases lay between the germline ends. CDR3 coding DNA: TGCGCCAGCAGCCAAGATCAAAGGGTTGAAACCTACGAGCAGTACTTC. Its protein product is CASSQDQRVETYEQYF.

This clone turned up a few times. The chain combines TRBV30 with TRBJ1-1; TRBD1 aligns across 7 bases. Looked up from germline, CDR1 is GTSNPN and CDR2 is SVGIG (reference sequence). The ends lost 1 base at V and 4 bases at J; junction bases unmatched: 0. This CDR3 is built from 12 residues. DNA of the CDR3: TGTGCCTGGAGTGGACAGGGCACTGAAGCTTTCTTT. The encoded protein is CAWSGQGTEAFF.

This rearrangement joins TRBV29-1 to TRBJ2-3; D is ambiguous. V lost 1 base and J 4 bases, leaving 9 bases between the germline ends. Germline V gene lookup returns CDR1 SQVTM and CDR2 ANQGSEA. The CDR3 is 13 residues long. CDR3 coding DNA: TGCAGCGTTGAAGCGGGCCAGTCAGATACGCAGTATTTT. Its protein product is CSVEAGQSDTQYF.

The table lists this clone with a few counts. The rearrangement joins TRBV11-3 to TRBJ2-3; D is uncertain. Trimming took 4 bases from V and 2 from J, leaving 13 bases between them. Germline assignment: CDR1 SGHNT and CDR2 YENEEA. CDR3 size: 15 residues. As DNA, the CDR3 is TGTGCCAGCAGCTCTCTCGGAGTTGACACAGATACGCAGTATTTT. This sequence encodes CASSSLGVDTDTQYF.

In regard to this clone: The DNA is omitted, as the CDR3 cannot be located on it reliably, and the CDR3 follows TCRdb's listing. V is TRBV6-5 and J is TRBJ2-7; the table's TRBD2 call for D was not verified on the DNA. Per the germline V gene, CDR1 is MNHEY and CDR2 is SVGAGI. The CDR3 sequence runs 13 residues, both termini included. This chain's CDR3 is CASTWASGNKQHF.

In this sample, this clone turned up once. The chain couples TRBV6-1 to TRBJ1-5; D ambiguous. Germline loops: CDR1 MNHNS, CDR2 SASEGT. The CDR3 runs 13 residues. V was cut by 6 bases and J by 6 bases, with 12 bases left in between. This CDR3 is CASSPEVAQPQHF. CDR3 nucleotides: TGTGCCAGCAGCCCAGAGGTCGCTCAGCCCCAGCATTTT.

This clone turned up a few times. The chain has TRBV7-2 and TRBJ2-3; D tentatively reads TRBD1 or TRBD2 (7 bases each). Germline CDR1 SGHTA, CDR2 FQGNSA. Trimming shortened V by 5 bases and J by 6 bases, and 12 bases separated the two germline ends. CDR3 length equals 13 residues. CDR3 coding DNA: TGTGCCAGCAGCCCAGGGGGGGCCGATACGCAGTATTTT. This translates into CASSPGGADTQYF.

Turning to this clone: At the DNA level, this CDR3 is encoded by other sequences in the same sample as well. The chain carries TRBV27 and TRBJ2-7; weak D call: TRBD2 (5 bases). Trimming stripped 3 bases from V and 7 bases from J, with 7 bases between. Germline CDR1 is MNHEY and CDR2 is SMNVEV (reference sequence). The CDR3 contains 11 residues. CDR3 in amino acids: CASSLGGEQYF. CDR3 DNA: TGTGCCAGCAGTTTGGGCGGGGAGCAGTACTTC.

The rearrangement joins TRBV6-5 to TRBJ2-3; no definite D call. Germline CDR1 and CDR2: MNHEY and SVGAGI. The CDR3 extends over 14 amino acids. Deletions cut 5 bases from V and 2 bases from J, with 11 bases between. CDR3: CASSVDGFTDTQYF. CDR3 sequence (DNA): TGTGCCAGCAGTGTCGACGGTTTCACAGATACGCAGTATTTT.

The chain combines TRBV25-1 with TRBJ1-2, with no clear D. In germline, CDR1 is MGHDK, CDR2 SYGVNS. Deletions cut 4 bases from V and 4 bases from J, with 16 bases between. There are 15 residues in the CDR3. As DNA, the CDR3 is TGTGCCAGCAGTGGTACCAAGACAAACGTCTATGGCTACACCTTC. Translating gives CASSGTKTNVYGYTF.

The chain is built from TRBV4-3 and TRBJ1-1; D remains unclear. Trimming left V 2 bases short and J 3 bases short, with 10 bases between. This CDR3 contains 14 residues. Germline CDR1 LGHNA, CDR2 YSLEER. The CDR3 region is CASSQNFEDTEAFF. CDR3 nucleotide sequence: TGCGCCAGCAGCCAAAATTTTGAGGACACTGAAGCTTTCTTT.

The V call is TRBV28, the J call TRBJ2-7; D could derive from TRBD1 or TRBD2 (7 bases each). The germline CDR1 and CDR2 sequences are MDHEN and SYDVKM. The V gene lost 6 bases and the J gene lost 2 bases, with 17 bases spanning the gap. The CDR3 length is 15 residues. The CDR3 DNA reads as TGTGCCAGCAGCCGGGGGGACAGTGTTACCTACGAGCAGTACTTC. Protein product: CASSRGDSVTYEQYF.

The chain joins TRBV9 to TRBJ1-5; tentative D call: TRBD1 (6 bases). CDR3 length: 15 residues. The germline V and J ends were trimmed by 0 bases and 7 bases, with 14 bases remaining between them. CDR1 is SGDLS and CDR2 is YYNGEE in the germline V gene. Here the CDR3 DNA reads TGTGCCAGCAGCGTAGGGTGGGGGGCGAGGCAGCCCCAGCATTTT. This translates into CASSVGWGARQPQHF.

In nucleotides, the CDR3 is TGCGCCAGCAGCCGCGACAGGGGCCAAGAGACCCAGTACTTC. This translates into CASSRDRGQETQYF. The chain uses TRBV5-1 and TRBJ2-5; 8 nucleotides agree with TRBD1. V lost 4 bases and J lost 1; bases outside the gene matches: 3. The V gene's germline CDR1 is SGHRS and CDR2 YFSETQ. The length of the CDR3 is 14 residues.